Following are 10 T cell receptor beta chains from one sample sequenced in a study of cytomegalovirus exposure and HLA in healthy donors. PCR was performed using 60 Vbeta and 13 Jbeta primers. The table came from immunoSEQ multiplex PCR; TCRdb's copy has only in-frame clones and leaves some out. This table has around 58,000 clones, about 76% appearing once. Sequenced: PBMCs. These receptors originate from a female donor in good health and CMV-seronegative.

Only a few counts were recorded for this clone. V is TRBV6-1 and J is TRBJ2-5, with TRBD1 matching 7 bases. Germline V gene lookup returns CDR1 MNHNS and CDR2 SASEGT. The ends lost 1 base at V and 2 bases at J; junction bases unmatched: 7. This CDR3 is 16 amino acids long. CDR3 residues: CASSEEEGRGQETQYF. CDR3 DNA: TGTGCCAGCAGTGAAGAAGAAGGCAGGGGGCAAGAGACCCAGTACTTC.

This chain connects TRBV9 to TRBJ2-3; D remains unclear. Per germline, CDR1 SGDLS and CDR2 YYNGEE. The CDR3 is made up of 16 amino acids. Trimming left V 0 bases short and J 2 bases short, with 13 bases between. The CDR3 reads CASSVGLGQTTDTQYF. CDR3 nucleotides: TGTGCCAGCAGCGTAGGGCTTGGGCAGACCACAGATACGCAGTATTTT.

V gene TRBV7-9 combines with J gene TRBJ1-1; unclear D gene. CDR3 size: 15 residues. The germline CDR1 and CDR2 sequences are SEHNR and FQNEAQ (reference sequence). V was trimmed by 1 base and J by 0 bases, leaving 9 bases between them. CDR3 nucleotide sequence: TGTGCCAGCAGCTTAGAGTCAGGAATGAACACTGAAGCTTTCTTT. Residues: CASSLESGMNTEAFF.

This chain links TRBV5-1 with TRBJ2-5; D possibly corresponds to TRBD2 (5 bases). The DNA matches TRBJ2-7 better at its end, which makes the J call doubtful. CDR1 and CDR2 from the germline V gene are SGHRS and YFSETQ. The CDR3 length is 13 residues. The CDR3 DNA follows: TGCGCCAGCAGCTTGGAGGGAGCCTACGAGCAGTACTTC. Residues: CASSLEGAYEQYF.

This clone was counted between two and nine times. This chain links TRBV28 with TRBJ1-5, with a weak D call TRBD1 (6 bases). CDR3 length: 13 residues. The germline V gene has CDR1 MDHEN and CDR2 SYDVKM. Trimming took off 10 bases at V and 4 bases at J, with 14 bases between the two ends. CDR3 DNA: TGTGCCACCCCAGGGGACGGGAATCAGCCCCAGCATTTT. The encoded protein is CATPGDGNQPQHF.

The chain is built from TRBV18 and TRBJ1-1, with 10 bases matching TRBD1. The CDR3 covers 15 residues. Trimming cost V 4 bases and J 3 bases; bases outside gene matches: 5. Germline CDR1 and CDR2: KGHSH and LQKENI. CDR3 residues: CASSLRTGGDTEAFF. The CDR3, as DNA: TGTGCCAGCTCACTTCGGACAGGGGGGGACACTGAAGCTTTCTTT. The complete variable domain, with remaining parts taken from reference TRBV18 and TRBJ1-1, reads NAGVMQNPRHLVRRRGQEARLRCSPMKGHSHVYWYRQLPEEGLKFMVYLQKENIIDESGMPKERFSAEFPKEGPSILRIQQVVRGDSAAYFCASSLRTGGDTEAFFGQGTRLTVV.

This clone has only a few counts. The rearrangement joins TRBV9 to TRBJ2-3; no clear D. Trimming shortened V by 3 bases and J by 2 bases, and 25 bases separated the two germline ends. The CDR3 spans 19 residues. Germline CDR1 and CDR2: SGDLS and YYNGEE. In DNA form, the CDR3 reads TGTGCCAGCAGCGCCCGTACGGCGAAGACCATAGAGGTCACAGATACGCAGTATTTT. As protein: CASSARTAKTIEVTDTQYF.

This sequence joins TRBV7-9 and TRBJ2-1, with TRBD1 matching 9 bases. The CDR3 sequence is 16 residues long. In germline, CDR1 is SEHNR, CDR2 FQNEAQ (reference sequence). V gave up 3 bases and J gave up 2 bases; unmatched junction bases: 5. DNA for the CDR3: TGTGCCAGCAGCTTGGCAGGACAGGGGACCTACAATGAGCAGTTCTTC. Translated, it gives CASSLAGQGTYNEQFF. Using reference TRBV7-9 and TRBJ2-1 for the parts outside the CDR3, the full variable domain is DTGVSQNPRHKITKRGQNVTFRCDPISEHNRLYWYRQTLGQGPEFLTYFQNEAQLEKSRLLSDRFSAERPKGSFSTLEIQRTEQGDSAMYLCASSLAGQGTYNEQFFGPGTRLTVL.

The V and J genes are TRBV28 and TRBJ1-2; tentatively, D is TRBD1 (5 bases). Per the germline V gene, CDR1 is MDHEN and CDR2 is SYDVKM. The CDR3 totals 12 residues. The V end was cut by 6 bases, the J end by 13 bases, with 18 bases between. CDR3 amino acids: CASRSTARVSTF. The CDR3 bases are TGTGCCAGCAGGTCCACAGCCAGGGTTTCCACCTTC.

V is TRBV12-5 and J is TRBJ2-3, with no clear D. Trimming shortened V by 3 bases and J by 0 bases, and 4 bases separated the two germline ends. Per germline, CDR1 LGHNT and CDR2 FRNRAP. The CDR3 runs 13 residues. The CDR3 loop is CASGFTSTDTQYF. Written as DNA, the CDR3 is TGTGCTAGTGGTTTCACTAGCACAGATACGCAGTATTTT. Full variable domain (rest looked up from reference TRBV12-5 and TRBJ2-3): DARVTQTPRHKVTEMGQEVTMRCQPILGHNTVFWYRQTMMQGLELLAYFRNRAPLDDSGMPKDRFSAEMPDATLATLKIQPSEPRDSAVYFCASGFTSTDTQYFGPGTRLTVL.